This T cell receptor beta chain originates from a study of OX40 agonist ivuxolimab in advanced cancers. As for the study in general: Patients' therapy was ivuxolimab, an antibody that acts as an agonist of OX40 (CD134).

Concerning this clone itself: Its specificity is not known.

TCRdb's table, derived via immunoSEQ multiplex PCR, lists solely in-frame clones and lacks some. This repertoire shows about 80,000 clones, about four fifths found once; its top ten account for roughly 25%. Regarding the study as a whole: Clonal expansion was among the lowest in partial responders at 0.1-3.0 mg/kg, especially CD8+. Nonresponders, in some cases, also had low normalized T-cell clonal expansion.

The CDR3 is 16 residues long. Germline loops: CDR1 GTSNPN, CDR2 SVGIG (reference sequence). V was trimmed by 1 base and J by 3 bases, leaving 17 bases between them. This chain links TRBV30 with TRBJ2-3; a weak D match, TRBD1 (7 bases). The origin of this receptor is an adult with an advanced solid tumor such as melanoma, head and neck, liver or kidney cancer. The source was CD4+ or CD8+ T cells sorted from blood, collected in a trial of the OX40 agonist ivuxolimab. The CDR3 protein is CAWSGDRVGGTDTQYF. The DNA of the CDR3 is TGTGCCTGGAGTGGCGACAGGGTCGGGGGAACAGATACGCAGTATTTT. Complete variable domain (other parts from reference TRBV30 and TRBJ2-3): SQTIHQWPATLVQPVGSPLSLECTVEGTSNPNLYWYRQAAGRGLQLLFYSVGIGQISSEVPQNLSASRPQDRQFILSSKKLLLSDSGFYLCAWSGDRVGGTDTQYFGPGTRLTVL.